A selection of T cell receptor beta chains follows, all from one sample in a study of blood T cell repertoires in COVID-19. Repertoires were generated with immunoSEQ multiplex PCR, while TCRdb's copy carries only in-frame clones and drops some. The sample shows roughly 380,000 clones, roughly 90% of them seen only once. The sequencing sample was made of peripheral blood. The receptor source for this set is a woman aged 40 to 50 with COVID-19, enrolled during active disease. Each CDR3 is given with its conserved first and last residue.

v_gene	j_gene	CDR3aa
TRBV7-8	TRBJ1-5	CASSFRHEPAGVFNGNQPQHF
TRBV7-2	TRBJ1-1	CASSLRQGTEAFF
TRBV27	TRBJ2-5	CASSLNWGEETQYF
TRBV6-2/TRBV6-3	TRBJ1-3	CASSYTRERGRTTSGNTIYF
TRBV7-3	TRBJ2-3	CASSLTKRGGTDTQYF
TRBV6-2/TRBV6-3	TRBJ1-5	CASSPGVGSSNQPQHF
TRBV6-4	TRBJ2-2	CASSVEAGTSGELFF
TRBV14	TRBJ1-3	CASSRLSSGNTIYF
TRBV28	TRBJ1-1	CASRGADRGPIAFF
TRBV5-1	TRBJ1-2	CASSLAGVDYGYTF
TRBV4-3	TRBJ2-7	CASSQVGGASYEQYF
TRBV2	TRBJ1-4	CASRDRAGTVNEKLFF
TRBV4-2	TRBJ1-1	CASSQTTRQGRSEAFF
TRBV24-1	TRBJ2-1	CATSDPAGGSYNEQFF
TRBV19	TRBJ2-7	CASGGQIRYEQYF
TRBV5-1	TRBJ2-2	CASSNSSHTGELFF
TRBV6-5	TRBJ1-2	CASSSRGRYGYTF
TRBV27	TRBJ1-1	CASSLSGGNTEAFF
TRBV6-2/TRBV6-3	TRBJ1-1	CASSFPGTGNTEAFF
TRBV14	TRBJ1-1	CASSQRAGTLTTRAFF
TRBV18	TRBJ1-2	CASSPLPRQGYGYTF
TRBV6-5	TRBJ2-7	CASSSQGFPYYEQYF